Below, one T cell receptor (beta chain) is given with its context. These data belong to a study of technical replicates of blood from a few donors. This CDR3 is built from 15 residues. V gave up 3 bases and J gave up 3 bases, with 11 bases separating them. In germline, CDR1 is SGHVS, CDR2 FNYEAQ. Repertoires were generated with immunoSEQ multiplex PCR, while TCRdb's copy carries only in-frame clones and drops some. The table includes tens of thousands of clones, over 95% detected once. The sequence came from a human donor in good health. J is TRBJ2-2 and V is TRBV7-6, with D possibly matching TRBD1 (6 bases). What was sequenced was T cells isolated from PBMCs. The CDR3 DNA reads TGTGCCAGCAGCTTGGAACAGGGTTACACCGGGGAGCTGTTTTTT. Residues: CASSLEQGYTGELFF. Looking up the rest from reference TRBV7-6 and TRBJ2-2 gives the full variable domain: GAGVSQSPRYKVTKRGQDVALRCDPISGHVSLYWYRQALGQGPEFLTYFNYEAQQDKSGLPNDRFSAERPEGSISTLTIQRTEQRDSAMYRCASSLEQGYTGELFFGEGSRLTVL.